This T cell receptor beta chain emerged from a study of Graves' ophthalmopathy and Graves' hyperthyroidism. This CDR3 comprises 14 residues. Trimming shortened V by 4 bases and J by 4 bases, and 11 bases separated the two germline ends. In germline, CDR1 is LNHDA, CDR2 SQIVND (reference sequence). This clonotype was counted at least ten times. Other autoimmune diseases, uncontrolled infections, pregnancy or lactation ruled patients out of participation. Amplified material comprised TCR beta CDR3 regions derived from RNA transcripts. Scientists carried out first-round RT-PCR using HTBI primers and then a second-round multiplex PCR. One entry per CDR3 protein results from TCRdb running MiXCR on the multiplex PCR reads. Of fewer than 400,000 distinct CDR3 sequences listed, 15% to 20% are singletons.

The sequence came from a woman in her late teens or twenties with Graves' ophthalmopathy. The sequencing sample was made of peripheral blood. The J gene is TRBJ1-5, the V gene TRBV19, with D possibly being TRBD1 (6 bases). The DNA of the CDR3 is TGTGCCAGTAGTACGCCAGGGGATAATCAGCCCCAGCATTTT. This codes for CASSTPGDNQPQHF.